This T cell receptor beta chain was sequenced during a study of tumor-infiltrating lymphocytes in primary liver carcinoma. As for the study in general: Sample yields, roughly 3.65 to 7.5 million productive TCRbeta reads, were similar across the tissue types. General study findings and limits: The top-250-clone fraction was significantly higher in tumors than in blood (p = 0.039). Pairs comparing tumor with adjacent tissue or blood overlapped less than pairs drawn from tumor regions.

Unsorted bulk tissue (about 18-32 mg) underwent RNA and DNA co-extraction. A constant-region primer primed TCR beta cDNA synthesis from 500 to 550 ng of total RNA. Each TCR beta library was derived from three nested multiplex PCR rounds that employed slightly modified ARM-PCR. TCRdb called the multiplex PCR reads again in MiXCR, with one record for every CDR3 protein. The repertoire holds roughly 100,000 distinct CDR3 sequences, with more than 65% as singletons. As to this clonotype: No antigen is known for it. One end of the junction varies from germline; a read error may be responsible.

This TCR was sampled from a woman aged 55-75 years with primary liver carcinoma and hepatitis B virus infection. The sample consisted of liver tumor tissue from sampling region 2. This sample's subset: tumor region T2, inferior pole.

CDR3 sequence (DNA): TGTGCCAGCGGCTTAACCGCGGGTCAAAAAAATATTCAGTACTTC. Translated: CASGLTAGQKNIQYF. The rearrangement uses TRBV11-1 and TRBJ2-4, with a possible D match to TRBD2 (5 bases). Looked up from germline, CDR1 is SGHAT and CDR2 is FQDESV (reference sequence). This CDR3 contains 15 residues.